This TCR beta chain was found in a study of CD8 T cells in ankylosing spondylitis. TCRdb redid the calling of the 5' RACE reads with MiXCR, one entry per CDR3 protein. The data contain roughly 470,000 distinct CDR3 sequences, roughly 27% of them singletons. CDR3 length: 15 residues. In germline, CDR1 is KGHDR, CDR2 SFDVKD. The J segment lost 1 base and the V segment lost 4 bases, leaving 2 bases of the junction unmatched. In this sample, this clonotype turned up a few times. Its antigen is currently unknown. The study, taken as a whole, reports: The authors reported significant enrichment of disease-linked clones in matched ankylosing spondylitis synovial fluid. Seven to nine highly homologous variants made up a TCR beta motif, and this motif appeared characteristic of ankylosing spondylitis blood.

The genes are TRBV24-1 and TRBJ2-3; 9 bases match TRBD2. The receptor was derived from a male donor with ankylosing spondylitis. Material for sequencing was blood, either unsorted or a sorted T cell fraction (not recorded which). CDR3 sequence reads: CATSEWTSGTDTQYF. The CDR3 DNA reads as TGTGCCACCAGTGAATGGACTAGCGGCACAGATACGCAGTATTTT.